This TCR beta chain was recorded in a study of CD8+ T cells in alopecia areata. The wider study: The protocol delivered tofacitinib for 6 to 18 months, then withdrew it for 6 months.

Germline V lookup: CDR1 MDHEN, CDR2 SYDVKM. The CDR3 covers 15 residues. With 2 bases removed from V and 5 bases from J, the gap between germline ends came to 16 bases. Punch biopsies of lesional scalp, plus peripheral blood, were taken from alopecia areata patients. PBMCs served as the source from which CD4+ and CD8+ T cells were sorted. This clone was seen only a few times. Its matching antigen is unknown. Following extraction, RNA underwent reverse transcription to cDNA, which served as the sequencing template. Some clones are missing from TCRdb's copy, which holds only in-frame ones; the method was immunoSEQ multiplex PCR. This table has around 140,000 clones, roughly 61% appearing once. Findings and limits, study-wide: Clonality in lesional scalp, especially alopecia totalis/universalis, exceeded that of normal scalp.

The chain employs TRBV28 and TRBJ2-7; tentative D call: TRBD1 (5 bases). The sample was CD4+ T cells sorted from blood, taken at week 0. The clonotype originates from a human donor with alopecia areata. The CDR3 loop reads CASSLNPGYSDEQYF. The CDR3 nucleotides are TGTGCCAGCAGTTTAAATCCAGGGTATTCAGACGAGCAGTACTTC.